This entry lists 17 T cell receptor beta chains sequenced from one sample in a study of Ad26.COV2.S vaccination and SARS-CoV-2 variants. The treatment is: 15 to 20 received Ad26.COV2.S at low or high dose, single or two shots; 5 received placebo; per-sample allocation not given. The study sampled participants on day 63 after the first vaccine or placebo injection. Profiling relied on immunoSEQ multiplex PCR, and the TCRdb table lists in-frame clones only, not all of them. Of roughly 400,000 clones listed, less than 95% are singletons. Sequenced here: peripheral blood, sampled in a trial of Ad26.COV2.S vaccine versus placebo. Every receptor here comes from a person between 18 and 59 years old who received the Ad26.COV2.S COVID-19 vaccine or a placebo.

The chain has TRBV28 and TRBJ2-3; TRBD2 matches at 7 bases. CDR1 is MDHEN, CDR2 SYDVKM, per germline. The CDR3 has 14 amino acids. After removal of 5 bases from V and 3 bases from J, the junction contained 5 bases not matched to a gene. Here the CDR3 DNA reads TGTGCCAGCAGTCTGCCCGGGGGGACAGATACGCAGTATTTT. Amino acids: CASSLPGGTDTQYF.

The chain carries TRBV18 and TRBJ2-1; the match to TRBD2 covers 10 bases. Germline loops: CDR1 KGHSH, CDR2 LQKENI. The CDR3 totals 14 residues. V shed 11 bases and J 0 bases; nucleotides not matched to a gene: 4. CDR3 residues: CAGTSANSYNEQFF. CDR3 sequence (DNA): TGTGCCGGGACTAGCGCCAACTCCTACAATGAGCAGTTCTTC.

The V call is TRBV10-3, the J call TRBJ2-1; D not resolved. CDR3 length: 14 residues. V dropped 6 bases and J dropped 0 bases, with 9 bases sitting between them. From germline, CDR1 is ENHRY and CDR2 SYGVKD. CDR3 protein: CAIRPNSSYNEQFF. In nucleotides, the CDR3 is TGTGCCATCAGGCCTAATAGCTCCTACAATGAGCAGTTCTTC.

The J gene is TRBJ2-1, the V gene TRBV12-5; the match to TRBD2 covers 9 bases. Germline-derived CDR1 and CDR2 are LGHNT and FRNRAP. The V and J ends lost 6 bases and 4 bases, in that order; junction bases with no gene match: 4. The CDR3 length is 14 residues. The CDR3 DNA reads as TGTGCTAGTGGGAGACTAGCGGAGTACAATGAGCAGTTCTTC. It is translated as CASGRLAEYNEQFF.

V is TRBV28 and J is TRBJ1-4, with unresolved D. CDR1 is MDHEN, CDR2 SYDVKM, per germline. The germline V and J ends were trimmed by 5 bases and 7 bases, with 20 bases remaining between them. This CDR3 comprises 16 residues. The CDR3 coding sequence is TGTGCCAGCAGTAAAAGGGAGACCGGCCGTGGTGAAAAACTGTTTTTT. Its translation: CASSKRETGRGEKLFF.

V usage is TRBV5-1 and J usage is TRBJ2-7, with 7 bases aligning to TRBD1. CDR1 and CDR2 (germline): SGHRS, YFSETQ. The V gene end was trimmed by 6 bases and the J gene end by 2 bases; junction bases not matched to a gene: 8. The CDR3 has 14 amino acids. The CDR3 region is CASTRDSFAYEQYF. Here the CDR3 DNA reads TGCGCCAGCACCCGGGACAGTTTCGCCTACGAGCAGTACTTC.

V gene TRBV28 combines with J gene TRBJ2-1; 11 bases line up with TRBD2. The CDR3 spans 15 residues. The germline V gene has CDR1 MDHEN and CDR2 SYDVKM. Trimming removed 4 bases from V and 8 bases from J; junction bases left unmatched: 7. The CDR3 DNA reads as TGTGCCAGCAGTTCCCCACTAGCGGGAGTCTATGAGCAGTTCTTC. It is translated as CASSSPLAGVYEQFF.

The CDR3 DNA reads as TGTGCTAGTGGTTTCGGTCGAGCGGGAGAAACGGAGACCCAGTACTTC. This codes for CASGFGRAGETETQYF. The J gene is TRBJ2-5, the V gene TRBV12-5; 8 bases are shared with TRBD2. The CDR3 runs 16 residues. Germline trimming cut 3 bases from V and 5 bases from J; bases unmatched to any gene: 11. The germline gives CDR1 LGHNT, CDR2 FRNRAP.

This chain connects TRBV6-4 to TRBJ2-3; D unresolved. The CDR3 is 15 amino acids. V was trimmed by 0 bases and J by 0 bases, leaving 7 bases between them. Germline V gene sequence: CDR1 MRHNA, CDR2 SNTAGT. CDR3 nucleotide sequence: TGTGCCAGCAGTGACTCCGGCGGTAGCACAGATACGCAGTATTTT. Translation gives CASSDSGGSTDTQYF.

This clone was detected a few times. V is TRBV6-5 and J is TRBJ2-7; D might be TRBD1 (6 bases). V gave up 6 bases and J gave up 7 bases, with 16 bases separating them. The germline gives CDR1 MNHEY, CDR2 SVGAGI. The CDR3 is made up of 13 amino acids. Written as DNA, the CDR3 is TGTGCCAGCAGCCAACAGGGACGGTGGGAGCAGTACTTC. Translation: CASSQQGRWEQYF.

The CDR3 is CASSLAGGGGHYEQYF. The CDR3 region has the DNA TGTGCCAGCAGCTTGGCCGGTGGTGGAGGCCACTACGAGCAGTACTTC. The gene calls are TRBV5-4 and TRBJ2-7; the D gene is possibly TRBD2 (5 bases). CDR1 and CDR2 from the germline V gene are SGHNT and YYREEE (reference sequence). This CDR3 spans 16 amino acids. The V end lost 0 bases, the J end lost 3 bases, and 16 bases lay between the germline ends.

The chain employs TRBV2 and TRBJ2-3; 10 nucleotides line up with TRBD2. This CDR3 has 15 amino acids. CDR1 is SNHLY and CDR2 is FYNNEI in the germline V gene. With V trimmed by 6 bases and J by 0 bases, 3 bases remained unmatched. The CDR3 region has the DNA TGTGCCAGCAGACTAGCGGGACTTAGCACAGATACGCAGTATTTT. Residues: CASRLAGLSTDTQYF.

The rearrangement joins TRBV21-1 to TRBJ2-3; the table's D call, TRBD1, has no DNA check behind it. TRBV21-1 is assigned pseudogene status. The CDR3 runs 14 residues. In DNA form, the CDR3 reads TGTGCCAGCAGCCCGCGACAGACTTCGGATACGCAGTATTTT. Protein sequence: CASSPRQTSDTQYF.

This chain uses TRBV7-3 with TRBJ2-1; D may correspond to TRBD1 or TRBD2 (6 bases each). The germline gives CDR1 SGHTA, CDR2 FQGTGA. The CDR3 is made up of 15 amino acids. V lost 5 bases and J lost 2, with 13 bases in between. CDR3 amino acids: CASSAKEGAYNEQFF. CDR3 in DNA: TGTGCCAGCAGCGCAAAGGAGGGGGCCTACAATGAGCAGTTCTTC.

The chain recombines TRBV5-1 with TRBJ2-3; TRBD2 is a possible D gene (6 bases). The germline V gene has CDR1 SGHRS and CDR2 YFSETQ. CDR3 size: 12 residues. V lost 3 bases to trimming and J lost 8 bases, with 10 bases between them. CDR3 DNA: TGCGCCAGCAGCTCCCCGCGGGGTACGCAGTATTTT. It is translated as CASSSPRGTQYF.

This clone has just a few counts. The chain carries TRBV7-8 and TRBJ1-5; 9 positions agree with TRBD1. Germline V gives CDR1 SGHVS, CDR2 FQNEAQ. The length of the CDR3 is 18 residues. V lost 10 bases and J lost 0; bases outside the gene matches: 16. The CDR3 nucleotides are TGTGCCATCCGGGACAGGGCTTTGGGTTCCCTTAGCAATCAGCCCCAGCATTTT. It codes for CAIRDRALGSLSNQPQHF.

The rearrangement uses TRBV4-2 and TRBJ2-1; TRBD1 agrees at 7 bases. The CDR3 totals 17 residues. The V gene's germline CDR1 is LGHNA and CDR2 YNFKEQ. The junction had 8 bases not matched to a gene; V was cut back by 3 bases and J by 0 bases. The CDR3 sequence: CASSQTDRFSSYNEQFF. In DNA form, the CDR3 reads TGTGCCAGCAGCCAGACGGACAGGTTCAGCTCCTACAATGAGCAGTTCTTC.